The sequence of this TCR beta chain was determined in a study of blood T cell repertoires in COVID-19. About the study: Sites in the United States, Italy and Spain provided acute and convalescent COVID-19 samples.

Assay used: immunoSEQ multiplex PCR; TCRdb lists only in-frame clones, some missing. Altogether 380,000 or so clones are present, more than 70% being singletons, with the ten largest covering 1.3%. V trimming: 5 bases; J trimming: 0 bases; junction bases outside the gene matches: 5. Germline assignment: CDR1 LNHDA and CDR2 SQIVND (reference sequence). The CDR3 runs 16 residues. Recovered status in Cohort 3 required two negative PCRs, clearance, or symptom resolution. The gene calls are TRBV19 and TRBJ1-5, with 9 bases aligning to TRBD1. The specimen sequenced was PBMCs or T cells enriched from blood (not recorded which). This sequence originates from a man younger than 45 who had recovered from COVID-19. The CDR3: CASSVIQGASNQPQHF. CDR3 coding DNA: TGTGCCAGTAGTGTGATACAGGGGGCTAGCAATCAGCCCCAGCATTTT.